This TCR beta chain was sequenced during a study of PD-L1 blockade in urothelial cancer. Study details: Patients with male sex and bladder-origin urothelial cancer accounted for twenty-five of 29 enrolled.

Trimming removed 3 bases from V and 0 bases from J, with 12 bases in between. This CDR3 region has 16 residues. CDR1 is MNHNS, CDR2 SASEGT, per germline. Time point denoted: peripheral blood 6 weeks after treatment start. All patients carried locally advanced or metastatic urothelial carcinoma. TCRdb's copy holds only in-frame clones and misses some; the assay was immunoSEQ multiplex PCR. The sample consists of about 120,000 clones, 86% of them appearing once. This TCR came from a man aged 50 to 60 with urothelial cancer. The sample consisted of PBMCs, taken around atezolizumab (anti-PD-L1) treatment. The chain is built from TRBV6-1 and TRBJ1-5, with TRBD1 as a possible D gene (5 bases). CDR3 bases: TGTGCCAGCAGTGACTGGGAGGGGAATAGCAATCAGCCCCAGCATTTT. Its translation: CASSDWEGNSNQPQHF.